The 20 T cell receptor beta chains below come from one sample, sequenced in a study of T cell responses to AZD1222 COVID-19 vaccine. Method: immunoSEQ multiplex PCR; TCRdb's copy keeps in-frame clones and lacks some. The sample shows approximately 120,000 clones, over 90% of them seen only once. The sequenced sample was peripheral blood, obtained on day 0 of AZD1222 vaccination. The receptors come from an adult in good health.

The rearrangement uses TRBV30 and TRBJ1-4, with a tentative D call TRBD1 (6 bases). CDR3 length: 15 amino acids. Germline lookup yields CDR1 GTSNPN and CDR2 SVGIG (reference sequence). Trimming removed 7 bases at V and 0 bases at J, with 15 bases between. The CDR3 is CASQRAGATNEKLFF. In nucleotides, the CDR3 is TGTGCCTCCCAAAGGGCAGGGGCAACTAATGAAAAACTGTTTTTT.

This chain connects TRBV6-5 to TRBJ2-7; D is ambiguous. Germline V CDR1 and CDR2: MNHEY, SVGAGI. With 2 bases removed from V and 0 bases from J, the gap between germline ends came to 5 bases. This CDR3 has 13 amino acids. CDR3 sequence (DNA): TGTGCCAGCAGTTACGGACCCTCCTACGAGCAGTACTTC. This translates into CASSYGPSYEQYF.

The chain recombines TRBV5-1 with TRBJ1-1; 7 nucleotides line up with TRBD1. This CDR3 contains 16 residues. The germline CDR1 and CDR2 sequences are SGHRS and YFSETQ. V shed 0 bases, J shed 5 bases, and the junction held 10 bases outside the gene matches. The CDR3 here is CASSLEGGAGPTEAFF. The DNA for the CDR3 is TGCGCCAGCAGCTTGGAAGGGGGCGCGGGGCCGACTGAAGCTTTCTTT. Using reference TRBV5-1 and TRBJ1-1 for the parts outside the CDR3, the full variable domain is KAGVTQTPRYLIKTRGQQVTLSCSPISGHRSVSWYQQTPGQGLQFLFEYFSETQRNKGNFPGRFSGRQFSNSRSEMNVSTLELGDSALYLCASSLEGGAGPTEAFFGQGTRLTVV.

This clone was detected only once. The chain uses TRBV27 and TRBJ2-7; D may be TRBD1 or TRBD2 (5 bases each). The length of the CDR3 is 14 residues. Germline V lookup: CDR1 MNHEY, CDR2 SMNVEV (reference sequence). V was cut by 2 bases and J by 3 bases, with 11 bases left in between. The CDR3 DNA reads TGTGCCAGCAGTTTAGCCCGGGACGACTACGAGCAGTACTTC. Translation gives CASSLARDDYEQYF.

The chain carries TRBV5-4 and TRBJ1-2; the match to TRBD1 covers 8 bases. Trimming cost V 4 bases and J 5 bases; bases outside gene matches: 7. This CDR3 is 14 amino acids long. Germline values: CDR1 SGHNT, CDR2 YYREEE (reference sequence). CDR3 nucleotide sequence: TGTGCCAGCAGCGCCGGACAGGGCGGGTATGGCTACACCTTC. Amino acids: CASSAGQGGYGYTF.

The rearrangement uses TRBV18 and TRBJ2-7; D remains unclear. CDR1 and CDR2 (germline): KGHSH, LQKENI. Trimming took off 2 bases at V and 0 bases at J, with 8 bases between the two ends. This CDR3 region has 14 residues. CDR3 DNA sequence: TGTGCCAGCTCACCATATCAGGACTCCTACGAGCAGTACTTC. Amino acids: CASSPYQDSYEQYF. Drawing the rest from reference TRBV18 and TRBJ2-7, the complete variable domain is NAGVMQNPRHLVRRRGQEARLRCSPMKGHSHVYWYRQLPEEGLKFMVYLQKENIIDESGMPKERFSAEFPKEGPSILRIQQVVRGDSAAYFCASSPYQDSYEQYFGPGTRLTVT.

The chain links TRBV19 to TRBJ1-5; TRBD1 is a possible D gene (6 bases). CDR1 is LNHDA, CDR2 SQIVND, per germline (reference sequence). V was clipped by 4 bases and J by 2 bases, with 12 bases between them. This CDR3 has 15 residues. CDR3 DNA: TGTGCCAGTAGTAGACAGGCGCCGGGCAATCAGCCCCAGCATTTT. Translated, it gives CASSRQAPGNQPQHF.

For the CDR3, the DNA is TGTGCCAGCAGCTTAGAGGAGACACCTCTAGTGGAAAGGCTGTTTTTT. Its translation is CASSLEETPLVERLFF. V gene TRBV7-6 combines with J gene TRBJ2-2; D unclear. V was clipped by 1 base and J by 13 bases, with 22 bases between them. Looked up from germline, CDR1 is SGHVS and CDR2 is FNYEAQ. The CDR3 is made up of 16 amino acids.

CDR3 sequence reads: CASSLGPGTGVYEQYF. DNA for the CDR3: TGTGCCAGCAGCTTAGGTCCGGGGACAGGGGTTTACGAGCAGTACTTC. The V and J genes are TRBV13 and TRBJ2-7; 10 nucleotides agree with TRBD1. Trimming removed 0 bases from V and 4 bases from J; junction bases left unmatched: 6. CDR1 and CDR2 (germline): PRHDT, FYEKMQ (reference sequence). The CDR3 is made up of 16 amino acids.

The chain combines TRBV4-1 with TRBJ2-1; maybe TRBD2 (7 bases). The CDR3 has 15 residues. Germline V gene lookup returns CDR1 MGHRA and CDR2 YSYEKL. V lost 4 bases and J 5 bases, leaving 15 bases between the germline ends. The CDR3 spells CASSPPRGADNEQFF. The CDR3 DNA reads as TGCGCCAGCAGCCCACCCCGGGGGGCCGACAATGAGCAGTTCTTC.

The J gene is TRBJ1-2, the V gene TRBV5-4, with a weak D call TRBD1 (5 bases). In germline, CDR1 is SGHNT, CDR2 YYREEE (reference sequence). CDR3 size: 14 residues. V was cut by 3 bases and J by 3 bases, with 12 bases left in between. CDR3: CASSYGGSYYGYTF. The DNA for the CDR3 is TGTGCCAGCAGCTACGGGGGGTCTTACTATGGCTACACCTTC.

The gene calls are TRBV7-9 and TRBJ1-1, with 8 bases matching TRBD1. The CDR3 has 18 amino acids. The germline CDR1 and CDR2 sequences are SEHNR and FQNEAQ (reference sequence). With 5 bases clipped from V and 3 bases from J, the junction kept 17 bases outside the gene matches. In nucleotides, the CDR3 is TGTGCCAGCAGCCATTCCGGACAGGGCAATCTATGGGACACTGAAGCTTTCTTT. Amino acid sequence: CASSHSGQGNLWDTEAFF.

The chain has TRBV2 and TRBJ1-3; D remains ambiguous. Trimming took 7 bases from V and 4 from J, leaving 11 bases between them. Germline values: CDR1 SNHLY, CDR2 FYNNEI. The CDR3 covers 13 residues. The CDR3 is CASTRVGGNTIYF. The CDR3 bases are TGTGCCAGCACCAGAGTAGGCGGAAACACCATATATTTT.

V and J are TRBV10-1 and TRBJ2-2; D uncertain. The CDR3 runs to 14 residues. The ends were cut back, 4 bases at V and 0 bases at J, with 6 bases in the middle. Per germline, CDR1 WNHNN and CDR2 SYGVQD (reference sequence). The CDR3 loop is CASSAQPNTGELFF. In nucleotides, the CDR3 is TGCGCCAGCAGTGCACAACCGAACACCGGGGAGCTGTTTTTT.

This sequence joins TRBV5-4 and TRBJ1-1; possible D gene TRBD1, 5 bases. Germline CDR1 and CDR2: SGHNT and YYREEE (reference sequence). There are 15 residues in the CDR3. The ends were cut back, 2 bases at V and 4 bases at J, with 15 bases in the middle. The DNA of the CDR3 is TGTGCCAGCAGCTTAAAAGGTTGGGGCGGCACTGAAGCTTTCTTT. Its translation: CASSLKGWGGTEAFF.

This clone showed up just once. The chain links TRBV15 to TRBJ1-5, with D possibly being TRBD1 (5 bases). The CDR3 contains 14 residues. Trimming took 1 base from V and 4 from J, leaving 8 bases between them. The germline gives CDR1 LNHNV, CDR2 YYDKDF (reference sequence). The chain's CDR3 is CATSRGGENQPQHF. In DNA form, the CDR3 reads TGTGCCACCAGCAGAGGGGGCGAAAATCAGCCCCAGCATTTT.

This chain connects TRBV9 to TRBJ1-2, with 7 nucleotides matching TRBD1. In germline, CDR1 is SGDLS, CDR2 YYNGEE. After removal of 4 bases from V and 7 bases from J, the junction contained 13 bases not matched to a gene. This CDR3 is built from 15 residues. DNA for the CDR3: TGTGCCAGCAGCCCACGACAGGGAGCCTACGTTGGCTACACCTTC. Its translation is CASSPRQGAYVGYTF.

The V gene is TRBV27, the J gene TRBJ1-5; D call uncertain. The CDR3 consists of 15 residues. Germline V gene sequence: CDR1 MNHEY, CDR2 SMNVEV (reference sequence). Trimming pared 5 bases from V and 3 bases from J, leaving 14 bases between. CDR3: CASSHKWGDNQPQHF. The CDR3 DNA reads TGTGCCAGCAGTCACAAGTGGGGAGACAATCAGCCCCAGCATTTT.

The V call is TRBV5-5, the J call TRBJ1-2; 7 bases match TRBD1. J was trimmed by 4 bases and V by 4 bases; bases with no gene match: 10. The CDR3 loop spans 15 amino acids. Germline CDR1 and CDR2: SGHKS and YYEKEE (reference sequence). CDR3 residues: CASSPYGQASYGYTF. In DNA, the CDR3 is TGTGCCAGCAGCCCCTATGGACAGGCCTCCTATGGCTACACCTTC.

The chain uses TRBV2 and TRBJ1-6; 8 positions agree with TRBD1. The V gene end was trimmed by 3 bases and the J gene end by 5 bases; junction bases not matched to a gene: 3. CDR3 length equals 15 residues. The V gene's germline CDR1 is SNHLY and CDR2 FYNNEI. The CDR3 DNA sequence: TGTGCCAGCAGTGAGAGGACAGGGAATAATTCACCCCTCCACTTT. It translates to CASSERTGNNSPLHF.